The next 22 T cell receptor beta chains were all read from a single sample in a study of blood T cells in healthy people across ages. Through a sample-barcoded 5' primer and a J-beta primer mix, a second PCR was run for roughly 7 to 11 cycles. MiXCR was run by TCRdb on the 5' RACE reads, yielding one entry per CDR3 protein. This sample yields some 1.6 million distinct CDR3 sequences, of which approximately 32% are seen a single time; 11% belongs to the top ten. Material for sequencing was blood. The receptors here all came from a woman in her twenties or thirties in good health.

This clonotype has a handful of counts. This chain uses TRBV27 with TRBJ2-3; 7 bases line up with TRBD2. The germline CDR1 and CDR2 sequences are MNHEY and SMNVEV (reference sequence). This CDR3 contains 13 residues. V shed 5 bases and J 10 bases; nucleotides not matched to a gene: 9. The DNA of the CDR3 is TGTGCCAGCAGTACCATTCAGGGAGGGGCGCAGTATTTT. This sequence encodes CASSTIQGGAQYF.

This clonotype was seen many times. The rearrangement joins TRBV5-1 to TRBJ2-7; D perhaps matches TRBD1 (6 bases). The V gene lost 1 base and the J gene lost 0 bases, with 8 bases spanning the gap. CDR3 size: 14 residues. Germline CDR1 is SGHRS and CDR2 is YFSETQ. CDR3 in DNA: TGCGCCAGCAGCTTGACAGGGAACTCCTACGAGCAGTACTTC. Residues: CASSLTGNSYEQYF.

Ten or more counts support this clonotype. V gene TRBV15 combines with J gene TRBJ2-7, with D possibly being TRBD1 (6 bases). The V gene's germline CDR1 is LNHNV and CDR2 YYDKDF (reference sequence). Trimming took off 0 bases at V and 4 bases at J, with 19 bases between the two ends. The CDR3 is 17 residues long. The CDR3 DNA reads TGTGCCACCAGCAGAGAGGGGCCAGGGGAAGTGAGGTACGAGCAGTACTTC. The encoded protein is CATSREGPGEVRYEQYF.

As to this clonotype: Just one base apart from a much larger clone, this may be a read error. The genes are TRBV29-1 and TRBJ2-1, with 7 nucleotides matching TRBD2. V was pared by 7 bases and J by 8 bases, with 11 bases of the junction left unmatched. The CDR3 length is 13 residues. CDR1 SQVTM and CDR2 ANQGSEA come from the germline V gene. CDR3 sequence (DNA): TGCAGCGGAGTCGCGGGAGATGTGTATGAGCAGTTCTTC. Its translation is CSGVAGDVYEQFF.

The rearrangement links TRBV9 to TRBJ2-3, with D possibly being TRBD1 or TRBD2 (5 bases each). The CDR3 sequence is 15 residues long. Germline V gene data show CDR1 as SGDLS and CDR2 as YYNGEE. V lost 0 bases and J 2 bases, leaving 10 bases between the germline ends. In nucleotides, the CDR3 is TGTGCCAGCAGCGTAGGGATAGGGACCACAGATACGCAGTATTTT. It yields the protein CASSVGIGTTDTQYF.

Details on this clonotype: At one end, the junction sequence differs from germline, possibly due to a read error. The gene calls are TRBV3-1 and TRBJ2-5, with 9 bases aligning to TRBD1. The germline CDR1 and CDR2 sequences are LGHDT and YNNKEL (reference sequence). The length of the CDR3 is 17 residues. Here the CDR3 reads CTSSQRLLGQGQETQYF. CDR3 bases: TGTACCAGCAGCCAAAGACTCTTGGGACAGGGCCAAGAGACCCAGTACTTC.

This clonotype was seen a handful of times. The chain joins TRBV27 to TRBJ2-7; weak D call: TRBD1 (5 bases). The V gene's germline CDR1 is MNHEY and CDR2 SMNVEV (reference sequence). The V end was cut by 6 bases, the J end by 1 base, with 16 bases between. The CDR3 runs 15 residues. CDR3 amino acids: CASSDSPSWSYEQYF. The CDR3 DNA reads TGTGCCAGCAGCGACAGTCCTTCTTGGTCCTACGAGCAGTACTTC.

The chain employs TRBV20-1 and TRBJ2-1; 9 nucleotides agree with TRBD2. Germline values: CDR1 DFQATT, CDR2 SNEGSKA (reference sequence). This CDR3 contains 13 residues. The V segment lost 3 bases and the J segment 9 bases; nucleotides outside the gene matches: 6. The CDR3 bases are TGCAGTGCTAGGCTAGCGGGATTTCTTGAGCAGTTCTTC. Encoded protein: CSARLAGFLEQFF.

This clonotype was seen a single time. A much larger clone lies a single base off, so this may be a read error. V and J are TRBV29-1 and TRBJ2-7, with D tentatively TRBD1 or TRBD2 (6 bases each). This CDR3 region has 15 residues. The germline CDR1 and CDR2 sequences are SQVTM and ANQGSEA. As DNA, the CDR3 is TGCAGCGTTGAATGGGGGGCCTCCCCCTCCCACGAGCAGTACTTC. As protein: CSVEWGASPSHEQYF.

The sample holds a few counts of this clonotype. This chain uses TRBV9 with TRBJ1-4; TRBD1 matches 10 bases. From germline, CDR1 is SGDLS and CDR2 YYNGEE. This CDR3 contains 15 residues. Germline trimming cut 3 bases from V and 7 bases from J; bases unmatched to any gene: 6. CDR3: CASSDPGTGAEKLFF. The CDR3 bases are TGTGCCAGCAGCGACCCCGGGACAGGGGCTGAAAAACTGTTTTTT.

This clonotype turned up a few times. The chain joins TRBV5-1 to TRBJ2-7; TRBD1 might be the D (6 bases). Germline assignment: CDR1 SGHRS and CDR2 YFSETQ. The CDR3 covers 14 residues. Trimming stripped 0 bases from V and 2 bases from J, with 9 bases between. The chain's CDR3 is CASSLGTVAYEQYF. In nucleotides, the CDR3 is TGCGCCAGCAGCTTGGGGACAGTCGCCTACGAGCAGTACTTC.

Here the CDR3 reads CASNKGLVLTDTQYF. The CDR3 DNA reads TGCGCCAGCAACAAGGGACTAGTCCTCACAGATACGCAGTATTTT. V gene TRBV5-1 combines with J gene TRBJ2-3; 8 bases are a match to TRBD2. CDR3 length: 15 amino acids. The germline V gene encodes CDR1 SGHRS and CDR2 YFSETQ. J gave up 2 bases and V 6 bases, and 8 bases lay outside the gene matches.

The chain couples TRBV5-5 to TRBJ2-2; 13 nucleotides align to TRBD2. The trim removed 4 bases at V and 5 bases at J, leaving 5 bases unmatched. The CDR3 runs to 16 residues. Per germline, CDR1 SGHKS and CDR2 YYEKEE (reference sequence). As DNA, the CDR3 is TGTGCCAGCAGCCTCGGACTAGCGGGAGAAACCGGGGAGCTGTTTTTT. It specifies CASSLGLAGETGELFF.

About this clonotype: Just one base apart from a much larger clone, this may be a read error. V gene TRBV29-1 combines with J gene TRBJ2-5, with 7 bases matching TRBD2. Germline CDR1 and CDR2: SQVTM and ANQGSEA. The CDR3 spans 16 residues. The CDR3 region is CSIEALAEFGGETQYF. The CDR3 DNA reads as TGCAGCATTGAAGCCCTAGCGGAGTTCGGCGGGGAGACCCAGTACTTC.

This clonotype has a count of ten or more. V is TRBV4-2 and J is TRBJ2-7; no clear D gene. The V and J ends lost 8 bases and 3 bases respectively, with 11 bases between them. CDR3 size: 12 residues. The V gene's germline CDR1 is LGHNA and CDR2 YNFKEQ. CDR3 region: CASSQANYEQYF. The CDR3 bases are TGTGCCAGCTCCCAGGCCAACTACGAGCAGTACTTC.

This clonotype was picked up many times. J is TRBJ2-5 and V is TRBV6-2 or TRBV6-3; no firm D call. This CDR3 spans 13 amino acids. The germline V gene encodes CDR1 MNHEY and CDR2 SVGEGT. Trimming took 5 bases from V and 5 from J, leaving 12 bases between them. The CDR3 DNA reads TGTGCCAGCAGTGTTCCTGCTCGGGAGACCCAGTACTTC. Protein product: CASSVPARETQYF.

This chain connects TRBV20-1 to TRBJ2-1; D is perhaps TRBD2 (5 bases). V was shortened by 5 bases and J by 5 bases, with 16 bases between the two germline ends. CDR1 is DFQATT, CDR2 SNEGSKA, per germline (reference sequence). CDR3 length: 14 residues. CDR3 DNA: TGCAGTGCTCACATACTAGGTACCCACAATGAGCAGTTCTTC. Protein sequence: CSAHILGTHNEQFF.

This clonotype was recorded at least ten times. The chain's CDR3 is CSVDWEVSYNEQFF. The CDR3 nucleotides read TGCAGCGTTGATTGGGAGGTTTCCTACAATGAGCAGTTCTTC. This rearrangement joins TRBV29-1 to TRBJ2-1, with a weak D call TRBD2 (6 bases). The V and J ends lost 3 bases and 1 base respectively, with 10 bases between them. The CDR3 extends over 14 amino acids. CDR1 and CDR2 (germline): SQVTM, ANQGSEA.

This chain connects TRBV20-1 to TRBJ2-6; D call uncertain. V lost 3 bases and J 0 bases, leaving 12 bases between the germline ends. Germline values: CDR1 DFQATT, CDR2 SNEGSKA (reference sequence). The CDR3 totals 16 residues. The CDR3 loop reads CSASLERISGANVLTF. In DNA form, the CDR3 reads TGCAGTGCTAGCCTGGAACGGATCTCTGGGGCCAACGTCCTGACTTTC.

The rearrangement links TRBV4-3 to TRBJ2-1; 8 positions agree with TRBD2. Per the germline V gene, CDR1 is LGHNA and CDR2 is YSLEER. The length of the CDR3 is 17 residues. V lost 0 bases, J lost 9 bases, and 13 bases stayed unmatched. CDR3 coding DNA: TGCGCCAGCAGCCAAGAAGGTTACTCCGGGAGGGCCGCTGAGCAGTTCTTC. It translates to CASSQEGYSGRAAEQFF.

The J gene is TRBJ2-7, the V gene TRBV6-1, with D unclear. Germline V gene sequence: CDR1 MNHNS, CDR2 SASEGT. This CDR3 comprises 15 residues. V gave up 7 bases and J gave up 0 bases, with 16 bases separating them. For the CDR3, the DNA is TGTGCCAGCACCTTCCTCCGGAGAGCCTCCTACGAGCAGTACTTC. Its protein is CASTFLRRASYEQYF.

The sample holds a few counts of this clonotype. The rearrangement joins TRBV6-1 to TRBJ1-5; perhaps TRBD1 as D (5 bases). Trimming shortened V by 3 bases and J by 3 bases, and 9 bases separated the two germline ends. The CDR3 is made up of 14 amino acids. Germline lookup yields CDR1 MNHNS and CDR2 SASEGT. The CDR3 nucleotides read TGTGCCAGCAGTGAGGCAGGGTCCAATCAGCCCCAGCATTTT. As protein: CASSEAGSNQPQHF.